This TCR beta chain was recorded in a study of shared clonotypes between healthy human individuals. Study conclusions and caveats: Generation of non-shared clonotypes was less probable than generation of clonotypes shared by all four donors.

About this clone: Its antigen is as yet unknown.

The assay was immunoSEQ multiplex PCR, and TCRdb's table has in-frame clones only and misses some. This table holds 2 million to 2.5 million clones, 95% found once. This CDR3 is built from 15 residues. Trimming took off 4 bases at V and 0 bases at J, with 13 bases between the two ends. Germline V gene data show CDR1 as LGHNA and CDR2 as YSLEER. The chain uses TRBV4-3 and TRBJ2-7; tentative D call: TRBD2 (5 bases). The sequenced material came from naive CD4+ T cells sorted from blood. Subset described: CD45RA+ positively selected. The TCR originated in a man aged 18 to 29 in good health. CDR3 protein: CASSRGLLGSYEQYF. CDR3 nucleotide sequence: TGCGCCAGCAGCCGAGGATTACTAGGCTCCTACGAGCAGTACTTC.